This is a list of T cell receptor beta chains from one sample in a study of blood T cell repertoires in COVID-19. Only in-frame clones appear in the TCRdb table, and some are missing; sequencing was by immunoSEQ multiplex PCR. Of roughly 220,000 clones listed, approximately 81% were seen once; the top ten hold 20%. The material sequenced was peripheral blood. All receptors derive from a man aged 25-45 years with active or convalescent COVID-19. Each CDR3 is given with its conserved first and last residue. The D gene is left open where the match is weak. Rows give clone size only sometimes, using once, few, many, or a class for an expanded clone.

TRBJ2-5 . . TRBV15 TGTGCCACCAGCCGGTCGTACCAAGAGACCCAGTACTTC CATSRSYQETQYF
TRBJ2-1 . . TRBV5-1 TGCGCCAGCAGCCCTGGGCCCGGCTGGAACACAGACAATGAGCAGTTCTTC CASSPGPGWNTDNEQFF
TRBJ1-5 once . TRBV12-3/TRBV12-4 TGTGCCAGCAGTTTGGGGCTTTTTCAGCCCCAGCATTTT CASSLGLFQPQHF
TRBJ2-1 . TRBD2 TRBV7-9 TGTGCCAGCAGCTTAGCCGGGCTAGCGGGGGGGAGCGATGAGCAGTTCTTC CASSLAGLAGGSDEQFF
TRBJ2-7 . TRBD2 TRBV6-2/TRBV6-3 TGTGCCAGCAGCCAAGCGGGGAGCTCCTACGAGCAGTACTTC CASSQAGSSYEQYF
TRBJ1-1 . . TRBV27 TGTGCCAGCAAGGTGGGGGCGGTGAACACTGAAGCTTTCTTT CASKVGAVNTEAFF
TRBJ2-1 . TRBD1 TRBV5-4 TGTGCCAGCAGCCCCATGGGGACAGACAATGAGCAGTTCTTC CASSPMGTDNEQFF
TRBJ2-1 . TRBD1 TRBV29-1 TGCAGCGTTGGACAGGGGCCGCTTGGCTCCTACAATGAGCAGTTCTTC CSVGQGPLGSYNEQFF
TRBJ2-7 . TRBD2 TRBV6-2/TRBV6-3 TGTGCCAGCAGTTACTCAGGTGGGGACTACTACGAGCAGTACTTC CASSYSGGDYYEQYF
TRBJ2-1 . . TRBV2 TGTGCCAGCGCGATCGTCGGTTACTACAATGAGCAGTTCTTC CASAIVGYYNEQFF
TRBJ1-1 . . TRBV18 TGTGCCAGCTCACCACCCAGCAGGGCTAACACTGAAGCTTTCTTT CASSPPSRANTEAFF
TRBJ1-5 . . TRBV7-2 TGTGCCAGCAGCCGCCTGGGGGGGCTGAATCAGCCCCAGCATTTT CASSRLGGLNQPQHF
TRBJ2-2 few TRBD1 TRBV6-5 TGTGCCAGCGTCCGGGACAGGGCCGGAGCCGGGGAGCTGTTTTTT CASVRDRAGAGELFF
TRBJ2-1 . TRBD1 TRBV9 TGTGCCAGCAGCGCTCGGTCGAGACAGGGGTACAATGAGCAGTTCTTC CASSARSRQGYNEQFF
TRBJ2-7 . . TRBV28 TGTGCCAGCAGTTCCCCCGGGTTCGGAGGTGACGAGCAGTACTTC CASSSPGFGGDEQYF
TRBJ1-2 . . TRBV1 TGCACCAGCAGCCAAGAAATACTACAGGGCCCAGACTATGGCTACACCTTC CTSSQEILQGPDYGYTF
TRBJ1-4 . . TRBV6-1 TGTGCCAGCAGTGAAGAACGACTCGCAACTAATGAAAAACTGTTTTTT CASSEERLATNEKLFF
TRBJ2-3 . . TRBV18 TGTGCCAGCTCAAGTCAGCAGGGGAGAGATACGCAGTATTTT CASSSQQGRDTQYF
TRBJ2-5 . TRBD2 TRBV7-2 TGTGCCAGCAGCTTAGGAGGGTTAAGTAGCGGGGGGGCGGAGACCCAGTACTTC CASSLGGLSSGGAETQYF
TRBJ1-1 . . TRBV18 TGTGCCAGCTCTCCAAGGGGAAACACTGAAGCTTTCTTT CASSPRGNTEAFF
TRBJ1-6 . . TRBV30 TGTGCCTGGAGTAGACAGGCCTTGTATAATTCACCCCTCCACTTT CAWSRQALYNSPLHF
TRBJ2-3 . . TRBV4-1 TGCGCCAGCAGCCAATCCGGAGTGTCTGGCACAGATACGCAGTATTTT CASSQSGVSGTDTQYF
TRBJ1-1 . TRBD1 TRBV7-9 TGTGCCAGCAGCTACTACGGGACAGCGAACACTGAAGCTTTCTTT CASSYYGTANTEAFF
TRBJ2-1 . TRBD2 TRBV3-1/TRBV3-2 TGTGCCAGCAGCTTCCGGACTAGCGGGGACCTCGAGCAGTTCTTC CASSFRTSGDLEQFF
TRBJ2-2 . . TRBV5-1 TGCGCCAGCACGGGGTTCGGTCTCACCGGGGAGCTGTTTTTT CASTGFGLTGELFF
TRBJ2-1 few TRBD2 TRBV7-6 TGTGCCAGCAGCCTGGGGACTATCTCCTACAATGAGCAGTTCTTC CASSLGTISYNEQFF
TRBJ2-5 . TRBD1 TRBV19 TGTGCCAGTAGCCCGACAGGGGCAGCGGAGACCCAGTACTTC CASSPTGAAETQYF
TRBJ2-7 few TRBD1 TRBV7-2 TGTGCCAGCAGCTTAGCAGGGACAGGGGGTTACGAGCAGTACTTC CASSLAGTGGYEQYF
TRBJ1-3 . TRBD1 TRBV6-1 TGTGCCAGCAGTGAAGCCCCCGACAGGGACGGAAACACCATATATTTT CASSEAPDRDGNTIYF
TRBJ1-4 . . TRBV6-5 TGTGCCAGCAGTTACGAGGGGCAGGGGAGGGGAAAACTGTTTTTT CASSYEGQGRGKLFF
TRBJ1-4 . TRBD1 TRBV6-2/TRBV6-3 TGTGCCAGCAGTTATCGGGACAGGGAAAACCTCAGGTTTGCAACTAATGAAAAACTGTTTTTT CASSYRDRENLRFATNEKLFF
TRBJ1-4 . . TRBV9 TGTGCCAGCAGCGCCGTCCCCACCTATAATGAAAAACTGTTTTTT CASSAVPTYNEKLFF
TRBJ2-2 . . TRBV14 TGTGCCAGCAGCCCTAATCACTACGGGGAGCTGTTTTTT CASSPNHYGELFF
TRBJ2-2 . . TRBV11-2 TGTGCCAGCAGCTCGATGGGGATTGGGGCTTCGAGCGGGGAGCTGTTTTTT CASSSMGIGASSGELFF
TRBJ2-5 . TRBD2 TRBV6-6 TGTGCCAGCAGTCGCAGGGGACTAGCGGGAGGGCACGAGACCCAGTACTTC CASSRRGLAGGHETQYF
TRBJ1-1 . . TRBV7-6 TGTGCCAGCAGCTTAATCGGGGGAGAAGCTTTCTTT CASSLIGGEAFF
TRBJ1-1 . TRBD1 TRBV6-2/TRBV6-3 TGTGCCAGCAGTTACGGGACAGCGAACACTGAAGCTTTCTTT CASSYGTANTEAFF
TRBJ2-7 . . TRBV11-3 TGTGCCAGCAGCCCGGGCGGGGTTGGGAGCTACGAGCAGTACTTC CASSPGGVGSYEQYF
TRBJ2-1 . . TRBV5-4 TGTGCCAGCAGCTTGGCTCCCGGACAGTACAATGAGCAGTTCTTC CASSLAPGQYNEQFF
TRBJ2-2 . . TRBV9 TGTGCCAGCAGCGTAGGCCTTCTCGGGGAGCTGTTTTTT CASSVGLLGELFF
TRBJ1-1 few . TRBV5-4 TGTGCCAGCAGCCCGGGGGGCAGGGACACTGAAGCTTTCTTT CASSPGGRDTEAFF
TRBJ2-1 . TRBD2 TRBV18 TGTGCCAGCTCAATGTCCAGCGCGGGAGGGAATCGGAATGAGCAGTTCTTC CASSMSSAGGNRNEQFF
TRBJ2-5 . . TRBV11-2 TGTGCCAGCAGCTTAGACCGGGGGTTTAGAGGGGTTCTTGCGACCCAGTACTTC CASSLDRGFRGVLATQYF
TRBJ1-6 once . TRBV19 TGTGCCAGTAGTACCGGCGGGGTACGGCATTCACCCCTCCACTTT CASSTGGVRHSPLHF